The clone carrying this TCR beta chain was seen repeatedly, ten times or more. Its target is unknown. From germline, CDR1 is ENHRY and CDR2 SYGVKD. V was cut by 0 bases and J by 9 bases, with 5 bases left in between. This CDR3 has 11 amino acids. This record comes from a study of glioma-infiltrating T cells. Overall study findings and caveats: Tissue and blood shared very few CDR3 sequences. Above-expected tissue-blood divergence occurred in all gliomas, most in low-grade ones.

Amplification of TCR alpha and beta CDR3 regions from RNA used iRepertoire nested multiplex PCR. Tissue mRNA or PBMC total RNA, 100-400 ng, went into one-step reverse transcription and amplification. One entry per CDR3 protein results from TCRdb running MiXCR on the multiplex PCR reads. The sample comprises 160,000 or so distinct CDR3 sequences, around 42% of which are singletons, and 5.2% rests with the top ten. What was sequenced was glioma tissue, nonneoplastic brain tissue, or PBMCs (not recorded which). This clonotype originated in a human donor with low-grade glioma or glioblastoma, undergoing nonglioma brain surgery, or in good health (not recorded which). J is TRBJ1-2 and V is TRBV10-3; D remains ambiguous. The CDR3 sequence is CAISESYSYTF. The CDR3 coding sequence is TGTGCCATCAGTGAGTCGTATAGCTACACCTTC.